The 22 T cell receptor beta chains listed next were all sequenced from one sample in a study of T cells in women clearing cervical HPV infection. TCRdb keeps only in-frame clones here, not all; method: immunoSEQ multiplex PCR. Its listing shows about 30,000 clones. The sample was blood buffy coat. Receptor source: a woman between 18 and 70 years old with a cervical HPV16 infection that either progressed to CIN3+ or cleared (not recorded which).

For this clone: The CDR3 end falls 3 residues outside the read, so it is completed with the germline J gene. This rearrangement joins TRBV7-3 to TRBJ2-3; D is ambiguous. The V gene's germline CDR1 is SGHTA and CDR2 FQGTGA. The CDR3 spans 13 residues. V dropped 0 bases and J dropped 4 bases, with 5 bases sitting between them. CDR3 residues: CASSLTFSDTQYF. The CDR3 bases that were read are TGTGCCAGCAGCTTAACGTTCTCAGATACG. Full variable domain (missing parts from reference TRBV7-3 and TRBJ2-3): GAGVSQTPSNKVTEKGKYVELRCDPISGHTALYWYRQSLGQGPEFLIYFQGTGAADDSGLPNDRFFAVRPEGSVSTLKIQRTERGDSAVYLCASSLTFSDTQYFGPGTRLTVL.

The chain's CDR3 is CSVLDREGHEQYF. The CDR3 DNA, read in part, is TGCAGCGTCCTAGACAGGGAAGGTCACGAG. The chain employs TRBV29-1 and TRBJ2-7; 7 positions match TRBD1. The CDR3 end is not reached by the read, which stops 3 residues before it; the germline J gene fills it in. The CDR3 has 13 amino acids. The germline V gene encodes CDR1 SQVTM and CDR2 ANQGSEA. V dropped 6 bases and J dropped 5; count of bases not matched to a gene: 10.

About this clone itself: Coverage ceases 3 residues before the CDR3 finishes, and the germline J gene fills in the end. V and J are TRBV7-6 and TRBJ1-1, with TRBD1 matching over 8 bases. The CDR3 is 14 residues long. Per germline, CDR1 SGHVS and CDR2 FNYEAQ. Germline trimming cut 5 bases from V and 3 bases from J; bases unmatched to any gene: 5. The CDR3: CASSPTGAHTEAFF. CDR3 bases read: TGTGCCAGCAGCCCGACAGGGGCGCACACTGAA.

Note on this clone: Read coverage stops 3 residues before the CDR3 terminus; the germline J gene supplies the remainder. The rearrangement uses TRBV20-1 and TRBJ2-7; D remains ambiguous. The CDR3 runs 11 residues. Trimming took off 8 bases at V and 5 bases at J, with 13 bases between the two ends. The germline gives CDR1 DFQATT, CDR2 SNEGSKA (reference sequence). Incomplete CDR3 DNA: TGCAGTACTCTTAGAGTCCACGAG. Protein sequence: CSTLRVHE. The entire CDR3 protein reads CSTLRVHEQYF.

Worth noting for this clone: The read gets to within 3 residues of the CDR3 end, and the germline J gene fills in the rest. This rearrangement joins TRBV29-1 to TRBJ2-7; 7 positions match TRBD1. There are 13 residues in the CDR3. The germline V gene has CDR1 SQVTM and CDR2 ANQGSEA. Unmatched junction bases numbered 9, after V lost 7 bases and J lost 3 bases. The CDR3 reads CSALHSGGYEQYF. The part of the CDR3 DNA that was read is TGCAGCGCACTCCATTCAGGGGGCTACGAG.

On this clone: The DNA ends 3 residues before the CDR3 does, and the rest of the CDR3 is filled in from the germline J gene. V usage is TRBV5-1 and J usage is TRBJ2-5, with 7 bases identical to TRBD1. V trimming: 0 bases; J trimming: 5 bases; junction bases outside the gene matches: 10. There are 16 residues in the CDR3. Per germline, CDR1 SGHRS and CDR2 YFSETQ. CDR3 DNA, as far as it was read: TGCGCCAGCAGCTTGGGGACGGGACAGTCCTCGGAGACC. This translates into CASSLGTGQSSET. The whole CDR3 is CASSLGTGQSSETQYF. The full variable domain, with the rest looked up from reference TRBV5-1 and TRBJ2-5, is KAGVTQTPRYLIKTRGQQVTLSCSPISGHRSVSWYQQTPGQGLQFLFEYFSETQRNKGNFPGRFSGRQFSNSRSEMNVSTLELGDSALYLCASSLGTGQSSETQYFGPGTRLLVL.

In regard to this clone: The CDR3 end lies 3 residues beyond the end of the read and is filled in from the germline J gene. The rearrangement joins TRBV11-1 to TRBJ2-5; 8 bases align to TRBD2. CDR1 SGHAT and CDR2 FQDESV come from the germline V gene (reference sequence). The V segment lost 3 bases and the J segment 5 bases; nucleotides outside the gene matches: 2. This CDR3 spans 13 amino acids. CDR3 amino acids: CASSFGGAETQYF. CDR3 bases read: TGTGCCAGCAGCTTCGGGGGGGCGGAGACC.

About this clone: The sequence runs out 3 residues before the end of the CDR3; the remainder is reconstructed from the germline J gene. V is TRBV6-2 or TRBV6-3 and J is TRBJ2-6; possibly TRBD2 for D (5 bases). V was clipped by 11 bases and J by 0 bases, with 14 bases between them. This CDR3 has 15 residues. Germline loops: CDR1 MNHEY, CDR2 SVGEGT. This chain's CDR3 is CASDSGDSGANVLTF. The DNA read from the CDR3 is TGTGCCTCCGACTCCGGGGACTCTGGGGCCAACGTC.

A note on this clone: The read halts 3 residues ahead of the CDR3 end, with the missing end drawn from the germline J gene. V gene TRBV6-1 combines with J gene TRBJ1-4; maybe TRBD1 (6 bases). Germline V CDR1 and CDR2: MNHNS, SASEGT. There are 17 residues in the CDR3. V dropped 2 bases and J dropped 5 bases, with 18 bases sitting between them. CDR3 residues: CASSEYATGQQNEKLFF. CDR3 bases read: TGTGCCAGCAGTGAATACGCCACAGGGCAGCAGAATGAAAAA.

Points on this clone: The read terminates 3 residues before the CDR3 end, so the remaining end is supplied by the germline J gene. This chain joins TRBV19 and TRBJ2-7, with D possibly being TRBD1 or TRBD2 (5 bases each). The CDR3 consists of 14 residues. Germline V gene sequence: CDR1 LNHDA, CDR2 SQIVND (reference sequence). V was pared by 6 bases and J by 6 bases, with 18 bases between. The chain's CDR3 is CASSRGVNSGEQYF. The part of the CDR3 DNA that was read is TGTGCCAGTAGCAGAGGGGTGAATAGTGGCGAG.

About this clone itself: The read terminates 3 residues ahead of where the CDR3 ends, so the germline J gene completes it. The chain is built from TRBV6-1 and TRBJ2-1, with 9 bases fitting TRBD2. Unmatched junction bases numbered 3, after V lost 3 bases and J lost 3 bases. CDR1 is MNHNS, CDR2 SASEGT, per germline. There are 15 residues in the CDR3. CDR3 sequence: CASSERLADYNEQFF. The part of the CDR3 DNA that was read is TGTGCCAGCAGTGAGAGACTAGCGGACTACAATGAG.

About this clone: The sequenced fragment ends 3 residues before the CDR3 boundary, so the rest is inferred from the germline J gene. This chain connects TRBV6-1 to TRBJ2-2, with a tentative D call TRBD2 (5 bases). Germline lookup yields CDR1 MNHNS and CDR2 SASEGT. V dropped 4 bases and J dropped 4 bases, with 13 bases sitting between them. The CDR3 consists of 15 residues. The covered CDR3 bases are TGTGCCAGCAGTGGAGCGAAGGACTTCACCGGGGAG. Its translation: CASSGAKDFTGE. In full, the CDR3 reads CASSGAKDFTGELFF.

Comment on this clone: The CDR3 extends 3 residues past the end of the read, so its final part is completed from the germline J gene. The V and J genes are TRBV2 and TRBJ2-5, with 10 nucleotides matching TRBD1. The germline CDR1 and CDR2 sequences are SNHLY and FYNNEI. The CDR3 totals 14 residues. The V segment lost 6 bases and the J segment 5 bases; nucleotides outside the gene matches: 6. The part of the CDR3 DNA that was read is TGTGCCAGCAGCAGGACAGGGGGGACGGAGACC. Translation gives CASSRTGGTET. The CDR3 reads in full as CASSRTGGTETQYF.

Comments on this clone: The read finishes 3 residues shy of the CDR3 end, and the germline J gene is used to complete it. V is TRBV7-9 and J is TRBJ1-1; TRBD1 might be the D (6 bases). The germline V and J ends were trimmed by 3 bases and 7 bases, with 18 bases remaining between them. The length of the CDR3 is 15 residues. The germline V gene encodes CDR1 SEHNR and CDR2 FQNEAQ (reference sequence). The CDR3 region is CASSFDGTIRSEAFF. The CDR3 DNA, read in part, is TGTGCCAGCAGCTTTGACGGGACAATTAGAAGTGAA.

About this clone: The sequenced fragment ends 3 residues before the CDR3 boundary, so the rest is inferred from the germline J gene. The chain joins TRBV6-4 to TRBJ2-3, with D perhaps TRBD1 (6 bases). From germline, CDR1 is MRHNA and CDR2 SNTAGT. V was shortened by 3 bases and J by 5 bases, with 9 bases between the two germline ends. The CDR3 length is 13 residues. CDR3 DNA, as far as it was read: TGTGCCAGCAGTGAGGGGGCTGAAGATACG. Amino acid sequence: CASSEGAEDT. In full, the CDR3 is CASSEGAEDTQYF.

On this clone itself: The sequenced fragment ends 3 residues before the CDR3 boundary, so the rest is inferred from the germline J gene. The V call is TRBV5-5, the J call TRBJ2-1; D is undetermined. Germline CDR1 reads SGHKS; CDR2 reads YYEKEE (reference sequence). The CDR3 is 15 residues long. V dropped 2 bases and J dropped 8 bases, with 17 bases sitting between them. CDR3 in amino acids: CASSFGRQKRDEQFF. The sequenced part of the CDR3 DNA is TGTGCCAGCAGCTTTGGCCGACAAAAAAGGGATGAG.

With respect to this clone: From the germline J gene comes the end of the CDR3, since the read stops 3 residues before it. V is TRBV7-8 and J is TRBJ2-1, with D possibly being TRBD1 (6 bases). Germline CDR1 reads SGHVS; CDR2 reads FQNEAQ. The CDR3 is 16 amino acids. V gave up 5 bases and J gave up 6 bases, with 20 bases separating them. Partial CDR3 DNA: TGTGCCAGCAGCCTTACAGGGATTGGGTCTCGCAATGAG. This encodes CASSLTGIGSRNE. The complete CDR3 sequence is CASSLTGIGSRNEQFF. Variable domain in full (rest from reference TRBV7-8 and TRBJ2-1): GAGVSQSPRYKVAKRGQDVALRCDPISGHVSLFWYQQALGQGPEFLTYFQNEAQLDKSGLPSDRFFAERPEGSVSTLKIQRTQQEDSAVYLCASSLTGIGSRNEQFFGPGTRLTVL.

Remarks on this clone: Sequencing ends 3 residues short of the CDR3 end; the germline J gene provides the rest. The chain carries TRBV30 and TRBJ2-3, with unresolved D. The germline CDR1 and CDR2 sequences are GTSNPN and SVGIG (reference sequence). The CDR3 consists of 14 residues. V shed 3 bases and J shed 1 base, with 11 bases lying between them. CDR3 in amino acids: CAWSAWQGTDTQYF. The DNA read from the CDR3 is TGTGCCTGGAGCGCGTGGCAGGGCACAGATACG. Full variable domain (rest looked up from reference TRBV30 and TRBJ2-3): SQTIHQWPATLVQPVGSPLSLECTVEGTSNPNLYWYRQAAGRGLQLLFYSVGIGQISSEVPQNLSASRPQDRQFILSSKKLLLSDSGFYLCAWSAWQGTDTQYFGPGTRLTVL.

Points on this clone: Coverage ceases 3 residues before the CDR3 finishes, and the germline J gene fills in the end. The rearrangement links TRBV3-1 (or the pseudogene TRBV3-2) to TRBJ2-5; TRBD2 agrees at 10 bases. After removal of 1 base from V and 4 bases from J, the junction contained 3 bases not matched to a gene. The CDR3 has 15 residues. Germline CDR1 and CDR2: LGHDT and YNNKEL (reference sequence). Incomplete CDR3 DNA: TGTGCCAGCAGCCAAGGAGCGGGGGGGGGAGAGACC. This sequence encodes CASSQGAGGGET. From start to end, the CDR3 is CASSQGAGGGETQYF.

As regards this clone: The read halts 3 residues ahead of the CDR3 end, with the missing end drawn from the germline J gene. The same CDR3 also results from other DNA sequences found in this sample. The chain carries TRBV18 and TRBJ2-1; TRBD1 agrees at 8 bases. Germline trimming cut 6 bases from V and 8 bases from J; bases unmatched to any gene: 12. The length of the CDR3 is 15 residues. The germline V gene encodes CDR1 KGHSH and CDR2 LQKENI. The chain's CDR3 is CASSPPLRGQDEQFF. CDR3 DNA (partial): TGTGCCAGCTCGCCCCCGCTCAGGGGGCAAGATGAG.

Concerning this clone: The read gets to within 3 residues of the CDR3 end, and the germline J gene fills in the rest. The chain uses TRBV23-1 and TRBJ2-5, with 10 bases fitting TRBD1. TRBV23-1 carries the ORF label, with uncertain function. Trimming removed 11 bases from V and 3 bases from J; junction bases left unmatched: 9. CDR3 length equals 14 residues. CDR3 bases read: TGCGCCCTCCCCGGGACAGGGGAGGAAGAGACC. It encodes CALPGTGEEET. The whole CDR3 protein is CALPGTGEEETQYF.

On this clone itself: The CDR3 end is not reached by the read, which stops 3 residues before it; the germline J gene fills it in. The chain carries TRBV7-6 and TRBJ1-1; 10 nucleotides line up with TRBD1. With V trimmed by 8 bases and J by 2 bases, 5 bases remained unmatched. CDR3 length equals 14 residues. From germline, CDR1 is SGHVS and CDR2 FNYEAQ. The CDR3 loop reads CASRDRGVNTEAFF. The sequenced part of the CDR3 DNA is TGTGCCAGCCGGGACAGGGGAGTTAACACTGAA.